These 18 T cell receptor beta chains were sequenced from one sample in a study of blood T cell repertoires in COVID-19. TCRdb keeps only in-frame clones here, not all; method: immunoSEQ multiplex PCR. The table has over 90,000 clones, roughly 87% seen once. Specimen: peripheral blood. These receptors were collected from a woman between 45 and 65 years old with COVID-19, enrolled during active disease.

The chain has TRBV6-5 and TRBJ2-4, with unresolved D. The ends were cut back, 6 bases at V and 9 bases at J, with 15 bases in the middle. Per germline, CDR1 MNHEY and CDR2 SVGAGI. The CDR3 is made up of 13 amino acids. The CDR3 reads CASSPEYSIIQYF. The CDR3 nucleotides read TGTGCCAGCAGCCCCGAATACAGTATCATTCAGTACTTC.

This chain uses TRBV6-5 with TRBJ2-7; D is unclear. The length of the CDR3 is 13 residues. Deletions cut 7 bases from V and 5 bases from J, with 15 bases between. Germline-derived CDR1 and CDR2 are MNHEY and SVGAGI. The CDR3 protein is CASNRPGSNEQYF. CDR3 DNA: TGTGCCAGCAATAGGCCGGGTTCCAACGAGCAGTACTTC.

This clone has a count of ten or more. The V gene is TRBV19, the J gene TRBJ1-2, with TRBD1 matching 10 bases. CDR3 size: 13 residues. J lost 8 bases, V lost 7 bases, and 7 bases had no gene match. The germline gives CDR1 LNHDA, CDR2 SQIVND (reference sequence). CDR3 loop: CASTGTGVWGYTF. The CDR3 DNA reads TGTGCCAGTACTGGGACAGGGGTATGGGGCTACACCTTC. The variable domain in full, with the rest retrieved from reference TRBV19 and TRBJ1-2, is DGGITQSPKYLFRKEGQNVTLSCEQNLNHDAMYWYRQDPGQGLRLIYYSQIVNDFQKGDIAEGYSVSREKKESFPLTVTSAQKNPTAFYLCASTGTGVWGYTFGSGTRLTVV.

A single count supports this clone. V gene TRBV5-4 combines with J gene TRBJ1-3; D not certain. Germline CDR1 and CDR2: SGHNT and YYREEE (reference sequence). V lost 0 bases, J lost 3 bases, and 7 bases lay in between. This CDR3 has 14 amino acids. CDR3 amino acids: CASSLVGSGNTIYF. The CDR3 DNA follows: TGTGCCAGCAGCTTGGTGGGGAGTGGAAACACCATATATTTT.

V usage is TRBV7-9 and J usage is TRBJ2-1; D is unclear. The CDR3 runs 13 residues. V was shortened by 1 base and J by 10 bases, with 11 bases between the two germline ends. Germline loops: CDR1 SEHNR, CDR2 FQNEAQ (reference sequence). CDR3 sequence (DNA): TGTGCCAGCAGCTTAGAGAAGACGCGGGAGCAGTTCTTC. This sequence encodes CASSLEKTREQFF.

This clone has only one observation. The chain joins TRBV4-1 to TRBJ2-7, with D uncertain. Trimming removed 0 bases from V and 9 bases from J, with 9 bases in between. The CDR3 loop spans 12 amino acids. Germline V CDR1 and CDR2: MGHRA, YSYEKL. CDR3 bases: TGCGCCAGCAGCCAAGATCTGCCCGGGCAGTACTTC. Its translation is CASSQDLPGQYF.

This clone came up many times. The rearrangement joins TRBV19 to TRBJ2-7, with D possibly TRBD1 on 6 matching bases. The germline V gene has CDR1 LNHDA and CDR2 SQIVND (reference sequence). V lost 0 bases to trimming and J lost 2 bases, with 11 bases between them. The CDR3 has 15 amino acids. CDR3 nucleotides: TGTGCCAGTAGTATAGAAGGGGGACCGACCTACGAGCAGTACTTC. Amino acids: CASSIEGGPTYEQYF. Supplemented by reference TRBV19 and TRBJ2-7, the full variable domain reads DGGITQSPKYLFRKEGQNVTLSCEQNLNHDAMYWYRQDPGQGLRLIYYSQIVNDFQKGDIAEGYSVSREKKESFPLTVTSAQKNPTAFYLCASSIEGGPTYEQYFGPGTRLTVT.

In DNA, the CDR3 is TGTGCCAGCGGTAGGGGTCCCCTCTACGAGCAGTACTTC. It specifies CASGRGPLYEQYF. The chain employs TRBV11-2 and TRBJ2-7; D might be TRBD1 (5 bases). Trimming stripped 8 bases from V and 3 bases from J, with 14 bases between. The CDR3 loop spans 13 amino acids. The germline V gene has CDR1 SGHAT and CDR2 FQNNGV.

The chain is built from TRBV6-5 and TRBJ1-2; perhaps TRBD1 as D (6 bases). CDR3 length: 12 amino acids. CDR1 and CDR2 from the germline V gene are MNHEY and SVGAGI. DNA for the CDR3: TGTGCAGCAGGGGAAGAGAACTATGGCTACACCTTC. Its translation is CAAGEENYGYTF.

This chain connects TRBV5-4 to TRBJ1-3, with TRBD1 as a possible D gene (6 bases). Trimming shortened V by 0 bases and J by 4 bases, and 11 bases separated the two germline ends. In germline, CDR1 is SGHNT, CDR2 YYREEE (reference sequence). There are 15 residues in the CDR3. The CDR3 coding sequence is TGTGCCAGCAGCTTGGCACAGGGAAAAGGAAACACCATATATTTT. Its translation is CASSLAQGKGNTIYF.

V and J are TRBV6-1 and TRBJ1-2; no clear D. The CDR3 extends over 15 amino acids. The V gene lost 0 bases and the J gene lost 4 bases, with 12 bases spanning the gap. CDR1 MNHNS and CDR2 SASEGT come from the germline V gene. This chain's CDR3 is CASSEAAISSYGYTF. The DNA of the CDR3 is TGTGCCAGCAGTGAAGCAGCTATATCAAGCTATGGCTACACCTTC.

This clone was seen once. The chain recombines TRBV6-1 with TRBJ2-1; weak D call: TRBD2 (6 bases). With 2 bases removed from V and 12 bases from J, the gap between germline ends came to 11 bases. The CDR3 has 12 residues. The germline CDR1 and CDR2 sequences are MNHNS and SASEGT. CDR3 protein: CASSERGGAQFF. In nucleotides, the CDR3 is TGTGCCAGCAGTGAAAGGGGAGGAGCGCAGTTCTTC.

The chain carries TRBV4-3 and TRBJ2-3; 8 positions match TRBD2. This CDR3 contains 16 residues. The V and J ends lost 1 base and 1 base, in that order; junction bases with no gene match: 4. The germline gives CDR1 LGHNA, CDR2 YSLEER. The CDR3 DNA sequence: TGCGCCAGCAGCCAAGGAAACGGGGGGGGCACAGATACGCAGTATTTT. Translating it yields CASSQGNGGGTDTQYF.

The chain carries TRBV7-9 and TRBJ2-1; the D gene is possibly TRBD2 (5 bases). V was shortened by 7 bases and J by 3 bases, with 10 bases between the two germline ends. Germline CDR1 SEHNR, CDR2 FQNEAQ (reference sequence). The CDR3 has 13 residues. CDR3 coding DNA: TGTGCCAGCATTAAAAGCGGCTACAATGAGCAGTTCTTC. The encoded protein is CASIKSGYNEQFF.

This clone is a singleton in its sample. The chain employs TRBV21-1 and TRBJ1-6; TRBD1 is the table's D call and was not checked against the DNA. TRBV21-1 is deemed a pseudogene. CDR3 length equals 17 residues. CDR3 amino acids: CASSTRQGSSYNSPLHF. Here the CDR3 DNA reads TGTGCCAGCAGCACTAGACAGGGAAGCTCCTATAATTCACCCCTCCACTTT.

V and J are TRBV5-8 and TRBJ1-5, with a possible D match to TRBD1 (5 bases). CDR3 length: 16 residues. The germline V gene encodes CDR1 SGHTS and CDR2 YDEGEE. V was shortened by 0 bases and J by 2 bases, with 12 bases between the two germline ends. CDR3 sequence reads: CASSLVVGHGNQPQHF. CDR3 bases: TGTGCCAGCAGCTTGGTAGTCGGACACGGCAATCAGCCCCAGCATTTT. Variable domain in full (rest from reference TRBV5-8 and TRBJ1-5): EAGVTQSPTHLIKTRGQQATLRCSPISGHTSVYWYQQALGLGLQFLLWYDEGEERNRGNFPPRFSGRQFPNYSSELNVNALELEDSALYLCASSLVVGHGNQPQHFGDGTRLSIL.

This clone has a single count. The chain has TRBV6-5 and TRBJ1-1, with D perhaps matching TRBD1 (5 bases). Trimming pared 11 bases from V and 1 base from J, leaving 11 bases between. Per the germline V gene, CDR1 is MNHEY and CDR2 is SVGAGI. The length of the CDR3 is 12 residues. CDR3 DNA: TGTGCCGGACCGACAGCGAACACTGAAGCTTTCTTT. Translating gives CAGPTANTEAFF.

This clone was detected only a few times. The chain couples TRBV5-1 to TRBJ2-1, with 12 bases aligning to TRBD2. The CDR3 is made up of 15 amino acids. Trimming took 0 bases from V and 6 from J; bases not matched to a gene: 1. The germline V gene encodes CDR1 SGHRS and CDR2 YFSETQ. In nucleotides, the CDR3 is TGCGCCAGCAGCTTGGGACTAGCGGGGGTCAATGAGCAGTTCTTC. Translation gives CASSLGLAGVNEQFF.